This T cell receptor beta chain was observed in a study of blood T cell repertoires in COVID-19. Sequencing used immunoSEQ multiplex PCR; TCRdb keeps in-frame clones, though not all of them. The repertoire includes 150,000 to 200,000 clones, more than 65% of them detected once, and under 3% sits in the top ten. The CDR3 totals 15 residues. Germline CDR1 reads MNHNS; CDR2 reads SASEGT. Trimming took 0 bases from V and 4 from J; bases not matched to a gene: 2. Concerning this clone itself: Other DNA sequences in the same sample also yield this CDR3.

Source material: peripheral blood. The chain employs TRBV6-1 and TRBJ2-5; 10 bases fit TRBD2. The clonotype comes from a human donor with acute or convalescent COVID-19. The donor label of this sample is uncertain. The CDR3 region is CASSEASGGRETQYF. CDR3 sequence (DNA): TGTGCCAGCAGTGAAGCTAGCGGGGGGAGAGAGACCCAGTACTTC.